The sequence of this TCR beta chain was determined in a study of chemoradiotherapy in HPV16-positive cancers. The study, taken as a whole, reports: Only a couple of HPV16-positive patients supplied the functional HPV-specificity definition.

Trimming took 1 base from V and 10 from J; bases not matched to a gene: 5. This CDR3 has 14 amino acids. The germline CDR1 and CDR2 sequences are LGHNA and YSLEER. TCRdb's copy holds only in-frame clones and misses some; the assay was immunoSEQ multiplex PCR. The repertoire consists of about 53,000 clones, with about 88% occurring once and the leading ten covering roughly 3%. Over chemoradiotherapy, repertoires were sampled more than once. With regard to this clone: As yet, its antigen is unknown.

The input for sequencing was blood, taken from a patient who underwent chemoradiotherapy. The chain carries TRBV4-3 and TRBJ1-4; 8 nucleotides align to TRBD1. The receptor was derived from a human donor with HPV-associated anogenital cancer. CDR3 region: CASSQVRTGSKLFF. The DNA of the CDR3 is TGCGCCAGCAGCCAAGTCCGGACAGGGTCAAAACTGTTTTTT.